This T cell receptor beta chain was identified during a study of cytomegalovirus exposure and HLA in healthy donors. Study-wide background: Falling in the Caucasian-associated ancestry cluster were about 82% of 398 genotyped donors.

This clone was counted once. Its target is unknown. CDR3 length equals 14 residues. Germline lookup yields CDR1 MDHEN and CDR2 SYDVKM. V was shortened by 8 bases and J by 4 bases, with 17 bases between the two germline ends. Vbeta (60) and Jbeta (13) primers were used in the PCR. Sequenced by immunoSEQ multiplex PCR; TCRdb stores in-frame clones only, minus some. Of under 200,000 clones in the sample, 12% were seen once. Study-wide findings and caveats: Many donors carried some public TCRs, although rarity characterized most TCR sequences. Clonal expansion, a later analysis showed, was greater in HLA-associated TCR beta chains than in equally common others. Owing to their indistinguishability, certain V segments, notably TRBV6-2 and TRBV6-3, were excluded.

This TCR came from a man in his fifties or sixties in good health and CMV-seropositive. The source material was PBMCs. The chain uses TRBV28 and TRBJ1-1; D call uncertain. CDR3: CASDTSGVGTEAFF. CDR3 DNA sequence: TGTGCCAGCGATACTAGTGGGGTGGGCACTGAAGCTTTCTTT.